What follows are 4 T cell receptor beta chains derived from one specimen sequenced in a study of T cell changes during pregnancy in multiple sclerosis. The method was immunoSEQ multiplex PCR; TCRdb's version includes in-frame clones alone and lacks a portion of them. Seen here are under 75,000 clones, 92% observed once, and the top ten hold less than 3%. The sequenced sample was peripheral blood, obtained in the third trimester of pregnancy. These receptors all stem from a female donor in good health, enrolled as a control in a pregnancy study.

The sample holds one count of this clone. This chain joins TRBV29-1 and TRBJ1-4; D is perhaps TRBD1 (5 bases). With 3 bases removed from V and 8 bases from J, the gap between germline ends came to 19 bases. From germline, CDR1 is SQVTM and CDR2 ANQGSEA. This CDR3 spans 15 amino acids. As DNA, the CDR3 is TGCAGCGTTGAGCGCATTGGCAGGGATGTCGAAAAACTGTTTTTT. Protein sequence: CSVERIGRDVEKLFF.

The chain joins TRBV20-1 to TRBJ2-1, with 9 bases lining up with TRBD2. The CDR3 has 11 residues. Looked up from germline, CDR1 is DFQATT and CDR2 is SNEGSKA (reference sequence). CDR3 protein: CSPSGANEQFF. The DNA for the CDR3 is TGCAGCCCTAGCGGGGCAAATGAGCAGTTCTTC.

CDR3 region: CASSVVEETQYF. The CDR3 DNA is TGTGCCAGCAGCGTAGTCGAAGAGACCCAGTACTTC. The chain links TRBV5-4 to TRBJ2-5, with D hard to call. With 4 bases removed from V and 3 bases from J, the gap between germline ends came to 7 bases. Germline V gene lookup returns CDR1 SGHNT and CDR2 YYREEE (reference sequence). This CDR3 contains 12 residues.

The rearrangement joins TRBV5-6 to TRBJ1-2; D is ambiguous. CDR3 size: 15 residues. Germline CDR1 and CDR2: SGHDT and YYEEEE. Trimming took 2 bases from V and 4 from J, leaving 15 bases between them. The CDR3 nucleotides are TGTGCCAGCAGCTTCTCGGACTCACGGCTCTATGGCTACACCTTC. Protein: CASSFSDSRLYGYTF.